The clone carrying this T cell receptor beta chain has a handful of counts. This specimen comes from a study of tumor-infiltrating lymphocytes in primary liver carcinoma. Study at large: Patients were men and women aged 30 to 69 years.

Researchers drew blood RNA from unsorted whole blood and extracted germline DNA as well. The authors made TCR beta cDNA from roughly 480 ng total RNA with a constant-region primer. Slightly modified ARM-PCR served as the procedure for the TCR beta libraries. These libraries came from three rounds of nested multiplex PCR. For around 11 cycles apiece, the opening two PCR rounds ran with TRBV1-TRBV30 forward primers and a C-beta reverse primer. TCRdb fed the multiplex PCR reads into MiXCR, producing one record per CDR3 protein. The sample consists of about 320,000 distinct CDR3 sequences, more than 55% of them appearing once. This CDR3 region has 16 residues. Per the germline V gene, CDR1 is KGHDR and CDR2 is SFDVKD. V was shortened by 4 bases and J by 5 bases, with 19 bases between the two germline ends.

The sequence came from a man aged 40-49 years with primary liver carcinoma and hepatitis B virus infection. The chain combines TRBV24-1 with TRBJ2-5; tentatively, D is TRBD2 (6 bases). What was sequenced was peripheral blood. The CDR3 is CATSDRDGAGMETQYF. The CDR3 DNA reads TGTGCCACCAGTGACCGAGACGGGGCGGGAATGGAGACCCAGTACTTC.